The sequence of this TCR beta chain was determined in a study of T cell responses to AZD1222 COVID-19 vaccine. Whole-study results and caveats: CD4 TCRs associated with vaccination spanned spike, dominating at 160-218 and 743-854. Spike-specific TCR breadth and depth were elevated following two AZD1222 doses. Only five or six AZD1222 recipients tested seropositive at baseline.

The assay was immunoSEQ multiplex PCR, and TCRdb's table has in-frame clones only and misses some. The data hold more than 95,000 clones, with 90% observed a single time. On this clone itself: Its antigen is as yet unknown.

This CDR3 has 14 amino acids. Germline assignment: CDR1 SNHLY and CDR2 FYNNEI. With V trimmed by 6 bases and J by 8 bases, 5 bases remained unmatched. The chain is built from TRBV2 and TRBJ1-4; TRBD1 aligns across 11 bases. The source was peripheral blood, collected on day 0 of MenACWY control vaccination. This TCR derives from an adult in good health. CDR3 DNA: TGTGCCAGCAGGCGGGACAGGGGGATGGAAAAACTGTTTTTT. Amino acid sequence: CASRRDRGMEKLFF.